This TCR beta chain was identified during a study of blood T cells in healthy people across ages. Combining a sample-barcoded 5' primer with a J-beta primer mix, a second PCR ran for roughly 7 to 12 cycles. TCRdb independently ran MiXCR on the 5' RACE reads; one entry per CDR3 protein. The sample holds about 1 million distinct CDR3 sequences; more than 35% are singletons and the top ten take approximately 20%. Germline assignment: CDR1 MNHEY and CDR2 SVGAGI. This CDR3 contains 17 residues. The sequencing input was blood. The genes are TRBV6-5 and TRBJ2-4, with 10 bases fitting TRBD1. The DNA end favors TRBJ2-7, so the J call may be wrong. This receptor was obtained from a woman aged 60-75 years in good health. This chain's CDR3 is CASSYMKGTGVTYEQYF. The CDR3 nucleotides are TGTGCCAGCAGCTACATGAAGGGGACAGGGGTCACCTACGAGCAGTACTTC.